One and the same sample provided the 8 T cell receptor beta chains below, sequenced in a study of identical twins. TCRdb re-derived calls from the 5' RACE reads in MiXCR, one entry per CDR3 protein. The profile shows fewer than 650,000 distinct CDR3 sequences, just under 10% of them singletons. These data also formed part of another study, on yellow fever vaccine responses in identical twins.

The sample consisted of PBMCs. Receptor source: a woman under 30 in good health.

This clonotype was counted a few times. V usage is TRBV6-1 and J usage is TRBJ2-2; 10 nucleotides agree with TRBD1. J was trimmed by 5 bases and V by 5 bases; bases with no gene match: 2. The CDR3 runs 14 residues. In germline, CDR1 is MNHNS, CDR2 SASEGT. The CDR3 sequence: CASSRQGATGELFF. CDR3 in DNA: TGTGCCAGCAGTCGACAGGGGGCGACCGGGGAGCTGTTTTTT.

This clonotype was detected only a few times. The chain couples TRBV7-2 to TRBJ2-3; no clear D. The germline V gene has CDR1 SGHTA and CDR2 FQGNSA. Trimming cost V 4 bases and J 1 base, with 9 bases left between them. This CDR3 spans 14 amino acids. The CDR3 loop is CASSSSAGTDTQYF. CDR3 DNA sequence: TGTGCCAGCAGCTCCTCTGCGGGCACAGATACGCAGTATTTT.

This rearrangement joins TRBV5-1 to TRBJ2-2; TRBD1 agrees at 9 bases. Trimming took 4 bases from V and 4 from J; bases not matched to a gene: 5. Germline loops: CDR1 SGHRS, CDR2 YFSETQ. This CDR3 region has 15 residues. CDR3 coding DNA: TGCGCCAGCAGCCCGGACAGGGGTGGCACCGGGGAGCTGTTTTTT. As protein: CASSPDRGGTGELFF.

This clonotype was seen a few times. CDR3 nucleotides: TGTGCCTGGAGTGCGGGGCAGCCAGCCTACGAGCAGTACTTC. Encoded protein: CAWSAGQPAYEQYF. The chain recombines TRBV30 with TRBJ2-7; D assignment may be TRBD1 or TRBD2 (5 bases each). V lost 1 base to trimming and J lost 2 bases, with 12 bases between them. Germline values: CDR1 GTSNPN, CDR2 SVGIG (reference sequence). This CDR3 has 14 residues.

This clonotype was seen ten or more times. The V gene is TRBV10-3, the J gene TRBJ2-3; 11 bases map to TRBD2. The CDR3 is made up of 14 amino acids. V lost 7 bases and J lost 3; bases outside the gene matches: 3. Per germline, CDR1 ENHRY and CDR2 SYGVKD. The CDR3 sequence: CAINPSGRTDTQYF. As DNA, the CDR3 is TGTGCCATCAACCCTAGCGGGAGGACAGATACGCAGTATTTT.

This clonotype was counted many times. The chain joins TRBV12-3 or TRBV12-4 to TRBJ2-1; unclear D gene. Trimming removed 0 bases at V and 1 base at J, with 7 bases between. CDR3 length: 15 amino acids. Here the CDR3 DNA reads TGTGCCAGCAGTTTAGCGTCGCGATCCTACAATGAGCAGTTCTTC. Its protein is CASSLASRSYNEQFF.

The chain combines TRBV5-4 with TRBJ2-3, with a possible D match to TRBD1 (6 bases). Trimming pared 3 bases from V and 2 bases from J, leaving 10 bases between. Germline V gene data show CDR1 as SGHNT and CDR2 as YYREEE (reference sequence). CDR3 length: 14 residues. In nucleotides, the CDR3 is TGTGCCAGCAGCTCAGGGGTCCTCACAGATACGCAGTATTTT. Amino acid sequence: CASSSGVLTDTQYF.

Only a few counts were recorded for this clonotype. V is TRBV11-3 and J is TRBJ2-1; D uncertain. V dropped 5 bases and J dropped 5 bases, with 10 bases sitting between them. Looked up from germline, CDR1 is SGHNT and CDR2 is YENEEA. The CDR3 length is 13 residues. CDR3 bases: TGTGCCAGCAGCGATGACTGGAACAATGAGCAGTTCTTC. It encodes CASSDDWNNEQFF. Complete variable domain (other parts from reference TRBV11-3 and TRBJ2-1): EAGVVQSPRYKIIEKKQPVAFWCNPISGHNTLYWYLQNLGQGPELLIRYENEEAVDDSQLPKDRFSAERLKGVDSTLKIQPAELGDSAVYLCASSDDWNNEQFFGPGTRLTVL.